This T cell receptor (beta chain) comes out of a study of T cell responses to AZD1222 COVID-19 vaccine. Sequencing used immunoSEQ multiplex PCR; TCRdb keeps in-frame clones, though not all of them. The repertoire consists of 100,000 to 120,000 clones, with around 93% occurring once and the leading ten covering 2.9%. Looked up from germline, CDR1 is LNHDA and CDR2 is SQIVND (reference sequence). CDR3 length: 16 residues. Deletions cut 3 bases from V and 2 bases from J, with 17 bases between. This TCR was recovered from an adult who received the AZD1222 COVID-19 vaccine. The starting material was peripheral blood, obtained 28 days after the second AZD1222 dose. The V and J genes are TRBV19 and TRBJ2-7; maybe TRBD2 (6 bases). CDR3 in amino acids: CASSMGLSTPPYEQYF. The CDR3 DNA reads as TGTGCCAGTAGTATGGGACTCTCTACGCCCCCCTACGAGCAGTACTTC.